This T cell receptor (beta chain) came from a study of immune heterogeneity within non-small cell lung tumors. For each sample, template was roughly 640 ng of bulk tumor genomic DNA. While surgery was under way, several biopsies spaced far apart were taken per primary tumor. Patients with untreated, newly diagnosed non-small cell lung cancer underwent curative surgery. A first 10-cycle multiplex round used 32 V-gene and 13 J-gene primers on TCR beta CDR3. One entry per CDR3 protein, called by TCRdb with MiXCR from the multiplex PCR reads. The sample has approximately 21,000 distinct CDR3 sequences; about 30% are singletons. The sample holds many counts of this clonotype. The CDR3 spans 12 residues. Germline V gives CDR1 DFQATT, CDR2 SNEGSKA (reference sequence). The J segment lost 10 bases and the V segment lost 5 bases, leaving 8 bases of the junction unmatched.

The sequenced sample consisted of lung tumor tissue. This chain joins TRBV20-1 and TRBJ2-1; 7 nucleotides align to TRBD2. The clonotype comes from a man aged 40-49 years with non-small cell lung cancer. CDR3 in amino acids: CSAPTSGKEQFF. The CDR3 DNA reads as TGCAGTGCTCCCACGAGCGGGAAAGAGCAGTTCTTC.